The TCR beta chain under discussion was sequenced for a study of PD-1 blockade in classical Hodgkin lymphoma (dated by TCRdb to about 2020). At the level of the whole study: Nivolumab dosing was 3 mg/kg intravenously every 2 weeks, continuing until either disease progression or unacceptable toxicity. To define a peripheral blood immune signature of response to PD-1 blockade in classical Hodgkin lymphoma, the study combined TCR beta sequencing with CyTOF.

Taken with the paper, the label for time point translates to: cycle 2 day 1 (C2D1) of nivolumab. All trial patients had relapsed after autologous stem cell transplantation, with cohorts A, B and C differing in prior brentuximab vedotin exposure. The trial cohort comprised 60 or so patients with relapsed/refractory classical Hodgkin lymphoma whose best overall responses were complete response, partial response or progressive disease. Trial patients were treated with single-agent nivolumab in the multi-cohort phase II CheckMate 205 trial. Best overall response was determined by an independent review committee according to the 2007 International Working Group response criteria. Trial PBMCs were collected immediately before nivolumab initiation (C1D1) and during therapy at cycle 2 day 1 and cycle 4 day 1. Peripheral blood was collected in 8 mL Vacutainer Cell Preparation Tubes, from which PBMCs were isolated by centrifugation and then cryopreserved.

Overall study results and their limits: Trial patients with a complete response had baseline diversity similar to that of newly diagnosed patients, while partial responders and progressors had significantly lower diversity. Newly diagnosed patients were reported to have lower baseline TCR diversity than healthy donors, and relapsed/refractory patients were reported to have lower baseline TCR diversity still. Lower diversity was observed in patients in whom nivolumab was started less than 1 year after ASCT, and these patients were excluded from later analyses so that confounding by immune reconstitution would be avoided. The study was limited to a single clinical trial cohort, and causes of repertoire differences, possibly disease activity or prior therapy, remained undefined. By C4D1, a significant rise was seen in CD4+ TCR diversity but not in CD8+ TCR diversity (p=0.0027 vs p=0.16), and the rise was most apparent among complete responders (p=0.02).

The Qiagen DNeasy kit was used to extract genomic DNA from unsorted PBMCs and from the negatively selected CD4+ and CD8+ fractions. TCR beta CDR3 regions were amplified by immunoSEQ multiplex PCR using primers annealing to V and J segments. A synthetic immune receptor repertoire was used to minimize amplification bias, and any residual bias was removed computationally once sequencing was done. The study's own analysis went as follows. Repertoire diversity was quantified as the Shannon entropy index using custom Python scripts. The unsorted, CD4+ and CD8+ repertoires were each analyzed separately, with the exception of combined analyses, where CD4+ and CD8+ sequences were merged in silico. A clone was considered expanded if an increase in frequency of at least 2-fold after treatment relative to C1D1 was found, and a pseudocount of 0.5 was applied to clones undetected at baseline. Clones with 0 or 1 copy at C1D1 were defined as singleton clones, while clones with 2 or more copies were defined as non-singleton clones. Clones expanded in unsorted samples were assigned a CD4+, CD8+ or unknown annotation through matching of protein sequences in sorted samples from the same patient. Wilcoxon tests were applied to paired samples to test diversity changes from C1D1 to C4D1. The source is immuneACCESS, and TCRdb retained only in-frame sequences with V and J called. Part of the clones is not carried over; for the studies checked, unresolved V genes explain less than half of this, and the remainder is unexplained. Clone size and the V and J calls come from that table; the DNA yielded D and trimming. This sample comprises tens of thousands of clones, 70% to 80% of them detected only once. Roughly 42% of the sample lies in the top ten.

The CDR3 numbers 13 residues from cysteine through phenylalanine. Here the CDR3 DNA is all that survives: 39 bases in frame from base 1. V loses 5 bases of germline sequence and J loses 7 bases, and the interval between the two ends is 12 bases. This clone occurred once. The antigen it binds to is not known. No base-level quality is on record; no much larger clone is a single base apart. The starting material was peripheral blood mononuclear cells (PBMCs), obtained before the second cycle of nivolumab. The TCR was taken from a human donor with classical Hodgkin lymphoma. The chain uses TRBV7-1 and TRBJ2-1; tentative D gene TRBD1, with 6 bases matching. TRBV7-1 is reported as an ORF; its role is uncertain. The nucleotide sequence is TGTGCCAGCAGCGACGGGACACCGAATGAGCAGTTCTTC. It codes for CASSDGTPNEQFF.